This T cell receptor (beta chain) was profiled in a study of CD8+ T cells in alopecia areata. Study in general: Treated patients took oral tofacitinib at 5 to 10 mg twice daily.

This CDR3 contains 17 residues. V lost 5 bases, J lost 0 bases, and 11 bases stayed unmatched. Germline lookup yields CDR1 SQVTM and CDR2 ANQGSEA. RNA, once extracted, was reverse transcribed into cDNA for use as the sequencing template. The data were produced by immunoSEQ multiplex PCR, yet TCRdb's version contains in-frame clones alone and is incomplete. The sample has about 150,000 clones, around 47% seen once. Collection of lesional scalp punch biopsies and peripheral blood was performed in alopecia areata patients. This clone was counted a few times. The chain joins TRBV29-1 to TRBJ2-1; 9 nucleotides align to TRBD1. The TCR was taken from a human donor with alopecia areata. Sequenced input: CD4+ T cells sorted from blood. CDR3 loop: CSVTGGKGVGSYNEQFF. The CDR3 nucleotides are TGCAGCGTTACAGGGGGCAAGGGTGTTGGCTCCTACAATGAGCAGTTCTTC.